This record looks at one T cell receptor beta chain sequence and its context. As yet, its antigen is unknown. These data originate in a study of blood T cells in healthy people across ages. Study conclusions and caveats: Both higher diversity and more naive CD4+ cells marked long-lived donors when set against aged donors. With age, beta diversity per million T cells declined roughly linearly, significantly by 30 to 50.

PCR was performed a second time for about 7 to 11 cycles using a sample-barcoded 5' primer and a J-beta primer mix. TCRdb independently ran MiXCR on the 5' RACE reads; one entry per CDR3 protein. The sample contains 1.8 million or so distinct CDR3 sequences, about 39% of which appear only once. This CDR3 is 16 amino acids long. Looked up from germline, CDR1 is SGHRS and CDR2 is YFSETQ. V trimming: 1 base; J trimming: 2 bases; junction bases outside the gene matches: 5. The individuals who served as donors were healthy Caucasians living in Russia, aged roughly 6 to 90. PBMCs were isolated at a quantity of at least 7 million per sample.

The source material was blood. The V and J genes are TRBV5-1 and TRBJ2-1, with 8 positions matching TRBD2. The sequence was collected from a human donor in good health. DNA for the CDR3: TGCGCCAGCAGCTTGACGGGGGGGGGAGCCTACAATGAGCAGTTCTTC. It encodes CASSLTGGGAYNEQFF.